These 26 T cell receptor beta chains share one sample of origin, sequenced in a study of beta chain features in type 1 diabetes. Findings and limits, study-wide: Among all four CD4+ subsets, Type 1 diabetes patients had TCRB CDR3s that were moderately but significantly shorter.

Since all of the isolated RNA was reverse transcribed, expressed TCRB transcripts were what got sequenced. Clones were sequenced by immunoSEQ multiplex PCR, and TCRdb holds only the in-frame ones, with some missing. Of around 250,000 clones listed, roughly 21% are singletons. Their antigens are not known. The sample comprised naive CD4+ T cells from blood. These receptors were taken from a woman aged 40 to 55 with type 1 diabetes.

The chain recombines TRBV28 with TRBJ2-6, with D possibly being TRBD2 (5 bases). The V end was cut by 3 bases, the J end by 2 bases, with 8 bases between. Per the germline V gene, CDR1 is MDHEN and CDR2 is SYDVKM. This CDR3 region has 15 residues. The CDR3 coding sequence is TGTGCCAGCAGTTTGGGGAGAGCTGGGGCCAACGTCCTGACTTTC. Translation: CASSLGRAGANVLTF.

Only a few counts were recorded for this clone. CDR3: CASSLKQGAGEQYF. CDR3 nucleotides: TGTGCCAGCAGCTTAAAGCAGGGGGCGGGGGAGCAGTACTTC. This rearrangement joins TRBV7-6 to TRBJ2-7, with 8 bases fitting TRBD1. Germline V gene data show CDR1 as SGHVS and CDR2 as FNYEAQ. The length of the CDR3 is 14 residues. Germline trimming cut 2 bases from V and 7 bases from J; bases unmatched to any gene: 7. The full variable domain, with the rest looked up from reference TRBV7-6 and TRBJ2-7, is GAGVSQSPRYKVTKRGQDVALRCDPISGHVSLYWYRQALGQGPEFLTYFNYEAQQDKSGLPNDRFSAERPEGSISTLTIQRTEQRDSAMYRCASSLKQGAGEQYFGPGTRLTVT.

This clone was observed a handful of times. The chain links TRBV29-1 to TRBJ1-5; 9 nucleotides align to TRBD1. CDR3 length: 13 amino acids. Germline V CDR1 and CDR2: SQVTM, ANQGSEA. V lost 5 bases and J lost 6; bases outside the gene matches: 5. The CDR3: CSVRTGAGQPQHF. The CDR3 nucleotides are TGCAGCGTTCGGACAGGGGCGGGTCAGCCCCAGCATTTT.

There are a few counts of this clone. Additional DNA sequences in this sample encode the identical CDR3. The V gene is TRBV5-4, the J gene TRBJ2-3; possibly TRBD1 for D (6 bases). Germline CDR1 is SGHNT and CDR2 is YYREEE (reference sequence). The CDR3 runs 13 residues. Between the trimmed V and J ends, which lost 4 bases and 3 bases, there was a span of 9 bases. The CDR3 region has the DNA TGTGCCAGCAGCCTTCAGGGGACAGATACGCAGTATTTT. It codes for CASSLQGTDTQYF.

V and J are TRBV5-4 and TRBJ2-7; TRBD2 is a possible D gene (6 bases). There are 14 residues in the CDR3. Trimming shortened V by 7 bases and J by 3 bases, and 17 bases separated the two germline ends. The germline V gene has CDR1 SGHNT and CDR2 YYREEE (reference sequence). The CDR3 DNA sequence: TGTGCCAGCTCTTACTCCGGGAGCGTCTACGAGCAGTACTTC. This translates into CASSYSGSVYEQYF.

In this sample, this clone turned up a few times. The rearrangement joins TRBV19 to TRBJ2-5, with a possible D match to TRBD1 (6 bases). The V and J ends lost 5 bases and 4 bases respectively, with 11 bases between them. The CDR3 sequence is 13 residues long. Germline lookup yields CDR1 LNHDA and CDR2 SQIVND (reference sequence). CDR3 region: CASSGDIGETQYF. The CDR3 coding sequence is TGTGCCAGTAGTGGGGACATTGGAGAGACCCAGTACTTC. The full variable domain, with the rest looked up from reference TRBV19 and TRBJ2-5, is DGGITQSPKYLFRKEGQNVTLSCEQNLNHDAMYWYRQDPGQGLRLIYYSQIVNDFQKGDIAEGYSVSREKKESFPLTVTSAQKNPTAFYLCASSGDIGETQYFGPGTRLLVL.

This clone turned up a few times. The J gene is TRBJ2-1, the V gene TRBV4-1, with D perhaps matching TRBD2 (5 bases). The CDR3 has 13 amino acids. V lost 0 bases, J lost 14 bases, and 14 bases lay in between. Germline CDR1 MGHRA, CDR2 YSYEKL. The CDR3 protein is CASSQEETGFKFF. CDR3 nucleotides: TGCGCCAGCAGCCAAGAAGAGACGGGGTTCAAGTTCTTC.

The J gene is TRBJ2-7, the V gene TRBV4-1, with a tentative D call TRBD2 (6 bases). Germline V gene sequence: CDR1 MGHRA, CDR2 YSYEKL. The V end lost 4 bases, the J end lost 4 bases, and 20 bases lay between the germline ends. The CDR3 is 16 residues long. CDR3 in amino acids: CASSPIGTDYSYEQYF. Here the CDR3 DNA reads TGCGCCAGCAGCCCCATCGGGACGGACTACTCATACGAGCAGTACTTC.

CDR3 sequence (DNA): TGTGCCAGCAGCTGGGGACAGGGTAATGAAAAACTGTTTTTT. Translated: CASSWGQGNEKLFF. The genes are TRBV7-9 and TRBJ1-4; 9 bases map to TRBD1. The trim removed 4 bases at V and 4 bases at J, leaving 1 base unmatched. Germline CDR1 and CDR2: SEHNR and FQNEAQ (reference sequence). The CDR3 loop spans 14 amino acids.

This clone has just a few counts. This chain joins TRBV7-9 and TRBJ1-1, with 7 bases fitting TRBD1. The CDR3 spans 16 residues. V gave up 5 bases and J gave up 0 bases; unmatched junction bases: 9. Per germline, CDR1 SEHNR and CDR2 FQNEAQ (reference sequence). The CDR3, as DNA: TGTGCCAGCAGCCCCCAGAGGACAGGAATGAACACTGAAGCTTTCTTT. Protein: CASSPQRTGMNTEAFF. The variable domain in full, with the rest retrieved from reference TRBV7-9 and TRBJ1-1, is DTGVSQNPRHKITKRGQNVTFRCDPISEHNRLYWYRQTLGQGPEFLTYFQNEAQLEKSRLLSDRFSAERPKGSFSTLEIQRTEQGDSAMYLCASSPQRTGMNTEAFFGQGTRLTVV.

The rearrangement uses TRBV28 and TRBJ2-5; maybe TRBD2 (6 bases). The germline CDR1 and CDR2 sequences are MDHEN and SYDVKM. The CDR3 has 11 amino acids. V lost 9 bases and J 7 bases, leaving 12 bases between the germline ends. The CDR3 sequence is CASLRGLTQYF. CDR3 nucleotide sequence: TGTGCCAGTCTACGGGGGTTGACCCAGTACTTC. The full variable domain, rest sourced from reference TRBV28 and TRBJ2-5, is DVKVTQSSRYLVKRTGEKVFLECVQDMDHENMFWYRQDPGLGLRLIYFSYDVKMKEKGDIPEGYSVSREKKERFSLILESASTNQTSMYLCASLRGLTQYFGPGTRLLVL.

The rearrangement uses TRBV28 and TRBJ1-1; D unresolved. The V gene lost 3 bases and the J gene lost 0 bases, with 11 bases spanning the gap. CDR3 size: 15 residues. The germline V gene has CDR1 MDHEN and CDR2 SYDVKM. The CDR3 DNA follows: TGTGCCAGCAGTTTTCCAACGGGAATGAACACTGAAGCTTTCTTT. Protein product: CASSFPTGMNTEAFF. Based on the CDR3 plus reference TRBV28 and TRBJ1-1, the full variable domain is DVKVTQSSRYLVKRTGEKVFLECVQDMDHENMFWYRQDPGLGLRLIYFSYDVKMKEKGDIPEGYSVSREKKERFSLILESASTNQTSMYLCASSFPTGMNTEAFFGQGTRLTVV.

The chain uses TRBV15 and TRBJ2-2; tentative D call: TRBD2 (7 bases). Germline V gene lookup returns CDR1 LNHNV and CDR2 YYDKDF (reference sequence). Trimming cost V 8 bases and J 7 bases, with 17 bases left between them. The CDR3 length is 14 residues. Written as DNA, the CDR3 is TGTGCCACCGTCTCGGGGGGCTCGATCGGGGAGCTGTTTTTT. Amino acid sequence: CATVSGGSIGELFF.

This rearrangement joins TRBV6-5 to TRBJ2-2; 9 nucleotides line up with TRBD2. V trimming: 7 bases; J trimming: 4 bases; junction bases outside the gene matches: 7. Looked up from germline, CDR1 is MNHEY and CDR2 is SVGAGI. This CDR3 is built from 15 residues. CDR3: CASMASGMGTGELFF. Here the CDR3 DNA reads TGTGCCAGCATGGCTAGCGGGATGGGCACCGGGGAGCTGTTTTTT.

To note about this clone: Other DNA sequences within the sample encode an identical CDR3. Here the CDR3 reads CSARANYGYTF. Here the CDR3 DNA reads TGCAGTGCTAGGGCAAACTATGGCTACACCTTC. V usage is TRBV20-1 and J usage is TRBJ1-2; D ambiguous. V lost 3 bases to trimming and J lost 2 bases, with 4 bases between them. Germline CDR1 is DFQATT and CDR2 is SNEGSKA (reference sequence). The CDR3 runs 11 residues.

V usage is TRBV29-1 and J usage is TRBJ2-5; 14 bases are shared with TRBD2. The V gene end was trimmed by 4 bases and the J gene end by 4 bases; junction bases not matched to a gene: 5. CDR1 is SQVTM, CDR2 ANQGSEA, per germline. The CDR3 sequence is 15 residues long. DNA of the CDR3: TGCAGCGTTGGGGGGACTAGCGGGAGAGGAGAGACCCAGTACTTC. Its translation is CSVGGTSGRGETQYF. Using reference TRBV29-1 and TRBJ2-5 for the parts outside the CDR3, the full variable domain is SAVISQKPSRDICQRGTSLTIQCQVDSQVTMMFWYRQQPGQSLTLIATANQGSEATYESGFVIDKFPISRPNLTFSTLTVSNMSPEDSSIYLCSVGGTSGRGETQYFGPGTRLLVL.

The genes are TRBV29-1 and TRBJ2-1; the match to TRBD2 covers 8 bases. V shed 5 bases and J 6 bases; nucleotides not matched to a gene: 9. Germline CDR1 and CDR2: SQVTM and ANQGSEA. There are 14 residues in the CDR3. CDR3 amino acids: CSVSSGTRGNEQFF. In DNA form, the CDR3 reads TGCAGCGTTTCCTCCGGGACTAGGGGCAATGAGCAGTTCTTC.

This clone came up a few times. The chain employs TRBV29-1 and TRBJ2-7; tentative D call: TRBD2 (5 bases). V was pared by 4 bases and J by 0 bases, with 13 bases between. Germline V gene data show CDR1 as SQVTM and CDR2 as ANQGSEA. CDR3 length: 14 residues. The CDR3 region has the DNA TGCAGCGTTGTTCCGGGTACTAGCTCCTACGAGCAGTACTTC. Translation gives CSVVPGTSSYEQYF.

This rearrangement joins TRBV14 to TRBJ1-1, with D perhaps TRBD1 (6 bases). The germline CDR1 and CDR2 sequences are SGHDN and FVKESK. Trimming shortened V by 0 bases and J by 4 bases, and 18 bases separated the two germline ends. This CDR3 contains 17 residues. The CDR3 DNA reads TGTGCCAGCAGCCAAGATCCTGCCCAGGGGAAGGGCACTGAAGCTTTCTTT. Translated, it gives CASSQDPAQGKGTEAFF.

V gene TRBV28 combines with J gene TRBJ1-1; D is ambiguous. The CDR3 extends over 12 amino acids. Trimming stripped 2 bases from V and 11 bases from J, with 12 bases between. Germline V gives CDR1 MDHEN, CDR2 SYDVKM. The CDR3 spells CASSLNLASAFF. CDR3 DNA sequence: TGTGCCAGCAGTTTAAATCTGGCTTCGGCTTTCTTT.

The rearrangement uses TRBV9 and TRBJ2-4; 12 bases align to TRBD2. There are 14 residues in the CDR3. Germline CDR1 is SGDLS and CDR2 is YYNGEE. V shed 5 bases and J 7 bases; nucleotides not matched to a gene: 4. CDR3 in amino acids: CASSRTSGINIQYF. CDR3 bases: TGTGCCAGCAGTCGGACTAGCGGGATCAACATTCAGTACTTC.

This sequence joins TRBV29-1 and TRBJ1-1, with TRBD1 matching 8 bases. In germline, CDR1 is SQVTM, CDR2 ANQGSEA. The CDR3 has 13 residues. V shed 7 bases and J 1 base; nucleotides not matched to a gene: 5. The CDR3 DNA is TGCAGCGCCATGGGACAGGCGAACACTGAAGCTTTCTTT. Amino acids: CSAMGQANTEAFF.

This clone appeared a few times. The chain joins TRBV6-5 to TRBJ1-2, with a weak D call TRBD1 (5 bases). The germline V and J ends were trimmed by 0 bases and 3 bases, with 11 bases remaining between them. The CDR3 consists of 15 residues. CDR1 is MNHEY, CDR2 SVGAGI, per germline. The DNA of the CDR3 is TGTGCCAGCAGTTACTCTTCGGGCAGGGACTATGGCTACACCTTC. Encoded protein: CASSYSSGRDYGYTF.

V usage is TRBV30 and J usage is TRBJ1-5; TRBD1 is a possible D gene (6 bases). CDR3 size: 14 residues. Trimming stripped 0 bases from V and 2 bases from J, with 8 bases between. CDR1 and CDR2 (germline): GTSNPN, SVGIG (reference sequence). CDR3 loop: CAWSVKGGNQPQHF. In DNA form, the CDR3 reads TGTGCCTGGAGTGTAAAGGGGGGCAATCAGCCCCAGCATTTT.

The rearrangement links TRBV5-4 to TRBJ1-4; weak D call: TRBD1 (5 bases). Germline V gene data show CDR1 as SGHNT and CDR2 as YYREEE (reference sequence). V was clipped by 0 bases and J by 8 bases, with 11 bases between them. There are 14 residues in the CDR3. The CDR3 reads CASSLEGGEEKLFF. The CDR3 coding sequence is TGTGCCAGCAGCTTGGAGGGAGGGGAGGAAAAACTGTTTTTT.

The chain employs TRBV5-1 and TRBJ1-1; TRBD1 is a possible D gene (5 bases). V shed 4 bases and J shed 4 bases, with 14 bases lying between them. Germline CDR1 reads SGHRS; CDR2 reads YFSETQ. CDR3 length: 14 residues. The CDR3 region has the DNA TGCGCCAGCAGCCTGGGGGGAGGTAGCACTGAAGCTTTCTTT. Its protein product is CASSLGGGSTEAFF. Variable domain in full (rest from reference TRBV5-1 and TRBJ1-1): KAGVTQTPRYLIKTRGQQVTLSCSPISGHRSVSWYQQTPGQGLQFLFEYFSETQRNKGNFPGRFSGRQFSNSRSEMNVSTLELGDSALYLCASSLGGGSTEAFFGQGTRLTVV.